Listed below are T cell receptor beta chains from one sample, sequenced in a study of T-cell reconstitution after alpha-beta-depleted transplantation in children. TCRdb re-called the PCR reads through MiXCR, storing one row per CDR3 protein. The sample holds 190,000 or so distinct CDR3 sequences, 6% to 7% seen once. The source was PBMCs from the stem cell graft donor, collected from the stem cell graft. These receptors all stem from a human donor who donated a stem cell graft to a child with Wiskott-Aldrich syndrome. The CDR3 runs from the conserved cysteine through the conserved F or W. D genes are given only for firm matches. A row's size may be missing; if present it is once, few, many or a size class.

TRBV28	many	TRBD1	TRBJ1-5	TGTGCCAGCAGTTTATGGGACAGGGGCGGGAGTAGCAATCAGCCCCAGCATTTT	CASSLWDRGGSSNQPQHF
TRBV7-9	many	NA	TRBJ1-5	TGTGCCAGCAGCTTAGGGAGGGGAGAAAATCAGCCCCAGCATTTT	CASSLGRGENQPQHF
TRBV20-1	many	TRBD1	TRBJ2-5	TGCAGTGCTAACGGGATCCAGGGGGTAGAGACCCAGTACTTC	CSANGIQGVETQYF
TRBV24-1	many	NA	TRBJ2-1	TGTGCCACCAGTGGGTCCCTAACCCAAAGTACAGGGGAGCAGTTCTTC	CATSGSLTQSTGEQFF
TRBV6-5	many	TRBD1	TRBJ2-7	TGTGCCAGCAGAAACGGACAGGGCTACGAGCAGTACTTC	CASRNGQGYEQYF
TRBV9	many	TRBD2	TRBJ2-2	TGTGCCAGCAGTCTAGACCCGGGGACTAGCAGCACCGGGGAGCTGTTTTTT	CASSLDPGTSSTGELFF
TRBV12-3/TRBV12-4	many	NA	TRBJ2-6	NA	CASSSIFGQGTF
TRBV25-1	many	NA	TRBJ1-1	TGTGCCAGCCGCGATTATAACACTGAAGCTTTCTTT	CASRDYNTEAFF
TRBV7-7	many	NA	TRBJ1-3	TGTGCCAGCAGCTTAGATCTCTCCAGCTCTGGAAACACCATATATTTT	CASSLDLSSSGNTIYF
TRBV29-1	many	NA	TRBJ2-1	TGCAGCGTTGAGTTAATTTCGCGTAACTCTTACAATGAGCAGTTCTTC	CSVELISRNSYNEQFF
TRBV7-6	many	NA	TRBJ2-6	TGTGCCAGCAGCCCTCAATATTCTCTCTCTGGGGCCAACGTCCTGACTTTC	CASSPQYSLSGANVLTF
TRBV7-9	NA	TRBD1	TRBJ1-1	TGTGCCAGCATGGATCAGGGGGAGAGAACTGAAGCTTTCTTT	CASMDQGERTEAFF
TRBV6-5	many	NA	TRBJ1-2	TGTGCCAGCAGTTACTCGTTGGAAAACTATGGCTACACCTTC	CASSYSLENYGYTF
TRBV12-3/TRBV12-4	many	NA	TRBJ2-2	TGTGCCAGCAATTCGGGGAGACAGAGTACCGGGGAGCTGTTTTTT	CASNSGRQSTGELFF
TRBV9	NA	NA	TRBJ2-1	TGTGCCAGCAGCTTCTACAGGGACGGTGAGCAGTTCTTC	CASSFYRDGEQFF
TRBV6-2/TRBV6-3	few	NA	TRBJ2-7	TGTGCCAGCAGCCCCGACGTCCGCTACGAGCAGTACTTC	CASSPDVRYEQYF
TRBV6-2/TRBV6-3	many	TRBD1	TRBJ1-2	TGTGCCAGCAGTTACATCCGGGACAGCCAACTTTATGGCTACACCTTC	CASSYIRDSQLYGYTF
TRBV5-1	many	NA	TRBJ1-2	TGCGCCAGCAGCCCAGGACGGGGAATTAACGGCTACACCTTC	CASSPGRGINGYTF
TRBV29-1	many	TRBD2	TRBJ2-7	TGCAGCGTTACAGGGACTAGCGGGAGGCTGGGCTCCTACGAGCAGTACTTC	CSVTGTSGRLGSYEQYF
TRBV5-1	many	TRBD1	TRBJ2-7	TGCGCCAGCAGCTTTGGCCTAGGGGGCGAGCTAACAAGCTACGAGCAGTACTTC	CASSFGLGGELTSYEQYF
TRBV5-1	many	NA	TRBJ2-1	TGCGCCAGCAGCTTGATCCAGGGGCATGACAATGAGCAGTTCTTC	CASSLIQGHDNEQFF
TRBV5-6	many	TRBD2	TRBJ2-4	TGTGCCAGCAGCTTCGGGGGGAACATTCAGTACTTC	CASSFGGNIQYF
TRBV29-1	many	TRBD1	TRBJ2-1	TGCAGCGTTGAAGTTGTAGGACAGGGGTTGTACAATGAGCAGTTCTTC	CSVEVVGQGLYNEQFF
TRBV10-3	many	NA	TRBJ2-1	TGTGCCATCAGTGAGTCGATGGAGGCGGGGTATCTAATCAATGAGCAGTTCTTC	CAISESMEAGYLINEQFF
TRBV6-2/TRBV6-3	NA	NA	TRBJ1-1	TGTGCCAGCAGTGGCCCCGGGCCAGAAGCTTTCTTT	CASSGPGPEAFF
TRBV3-1	many	NA	TRBJ1-2	TGTGCCAGCAGCCAAGATGGCGGCGTAACTAACTATGGCTACACCTTC	CASSQDGGVTNYGYTF
TRBV6-1	many	TRBD1	TRBJ1-1	TGTGCCAGCAGCCGGGGACAGATACACACTGAAGCTTTCTTT	CASSRGQIHTEAFF
TRBV12-3/TRBV12-4	many	NA	TRBJ1-5	TGTGCCAGCAGTGACCCCTATCAGCCCCAGCATTTT	CASSDPYQPQHF
TRBV10-1	many	TRBD2	TRBJ2-1	TGCGCCAGCAGTAAACTAGCGGGAGTTCAGTTCTTC	CASSKLAGVQFF
TRBV30	few	TRBD1	TRBJ1-5	TGTGCCTGGAGTGTCCGACAGGGGGCTCAGCCCCAGCATTTT	CAWSVRQGAQPQHF
TRBV12-3/TRBV12-4	few	NA	TRBJ1-5	TGTGCCAGCAGTTTAGTTAGGGGAGTTATTCAGCCCCAGCATTTT	CASSLVRGVIQPQHF
TRBV6-1	many	TRBD1	TRBJ1-2	TGTGCCAGCAGTAAGATGGACAGGGCCCTTCACTATGGCTACACCTTC	CASSKMDRALHYGYTF
TRBV9	few	NA	TRBJ2-7	TGTGCCAGCAGCGTGGGAGTGTCCTACGAGCAGTACTTC	CASSVGVSYEQYF